Here is one T cell receptor (beta chain) with its context. Its antigen is still unknown. The data derive from a study of T cells in Graves' hyperthyroidism and ophthalmopathy. Study-wide results and caveats: Most clonotypes expanded in thyroid above 0.001 were likewise present in blood.

Germline-derived CDR1 and CDR2 are MNHEY and SVGEGT. The length of the CDR3 is 14 residues. V lost 6 bases to trimming and J lost 7 bases; unmatched junction nucleotides: 6. There were TCR beta CDR3 regions amplified from RNA transcripts. With the HTBI primer set, the TCR CDR3 went through a first round of RT-PCR. Using its own MiXCR run on the multiplex PCR reads, TCRdb lists one record per CDR3 protein. The data show almost 600,000 distinct CDR3 sequences, approximately 14% seen once. The chain uses TRBV6-2 or TRBV6-3 and TRBJ2-1; 10 positions match TRBD2. The source is a woman in her 30s with Graves' hyperthyroidism that later progressed to Graves' ophthalmopathy. The specimen was blood. CDR3 in amino acids: CASRSLTSGNEQFF. CDR3 nucleotide sequence: TGTGCCAGCAGGTCACTGACTAGCGGGAATGAGCAGTTCTTC.